This T cell receptor (beta chain) was identified during a study of Tregs in tolerant kidney transplant recipients. Findings of the study overall: Tregs expanded with activated donor B cells seemed most donor-specific. The small number of patients limits these findings pending further validation.

Trimming removed 8 bases at V and 5 bases at J, with 11 bases between. Germline CDR1 reads SNHLY; CDR2 reads FYNNEI. The CDR3 loop spans 12 amino acids. A word on this clone: As yet, its antigen is unknown.

CD4+CD25+CD127- Tregs, CD4+CD25- non-Tregs, CD4 and CD8 cells were sorted. Data came from immunoSEQ multiplex PCR; TCRdb stores just in-frame clones and leaves some out. Of roughly 250,000 clones listed, about 80% are singletons. The sequence was obtained from a human donor in good health. The chain links TRBV2 to TRBJ2-3; no clear D gene. The sequencing input was CD4+ T cells from blood. The CDR3 sequence is CASLHYGDTQYF. Here the CDR3 DNA reads TGTGCCAGCCTCCACTATGGAGATACGCAGTATTTT.